A selection of T cell receptor beta chains follows, all from one sample in a study of blood T cells in healthy people across ages. TCRdb analysed the 5' RACE reads with MiXCR anew, one entry per CDR3 protein. In the table there are roughly 500,000 distinct CDR3 sequences, about 25% of which are singletons. The sequencing sample was made of blood. These receptor sequences come from a woman aged 70-85 years in good health. Both conserved end residues are trimmed from each CDR3. The order of the fields is J gene, V gene, CDR3 protein.

>TRBJ2-3|TRBV6-6
ASSPLACTDTQY
>TRBJ2-1|TRBV5-5
ASSLGGTGRGNEQF
>TRBJ2-6|TRBV28
ASSFLRTALSGANVLA
>TRBJ1-2|TRBV20-1
SATQGAQGYT
>TRBJ2-5|TRBV5-1
ASSELTGTSQETQY
>TRBJ2-4|TRBV20-1
SANRDRTNIQY
>TRBJ2-7|TRBV7-2
ASSRDRGDLGEQY
>TRBJ1-2|TRBV9
ARYGPRWTNCGYT
>TRBJ1-4|TRBV2
ASSLDLANEKLF
>TRBJ2-1|TRBV7-7
ASSWGLAGGHNEQF
>TRBJ1-2|TRBV6-6
ASSYEGLSGYT
>TRBJ2-7|TRBV5-1
ASSLRVTSSYEQY
>TRBJ1-2|TRBV7-3
ASSSRDRVAGGYT
>TRBJ2-5|TRBV20-1
SARDLAYQETQY
>TRBJ2-1|TRBV7-2
ASSLNFRTGELYEQF
>TRBJ2-2|TRBV5-1
ASSSANTGELF
>TRBJ1-5|TRBV28
ASRPGLGLVQPQH
>TRBJ1-5|TRBV5-1
ASSTEGGLHNQPQH
>TRBJ2-4|TRBV20-1
SAGGNIQY
>TRBJ2-3|TRBV7-2
ASSPSWGSDTQY
>TRBJ2-3|TRBV7-9
ASSPEAATQY
>TRBJ1-4|TRBV9
ASSVLSGAATNEKLF
>TRBJ1-3|TRBV20-1
SAAGTGGGNTIY
>TRBJ1-1|TRBV19
ASKNTEAF
>TRBJ2-3|TRBV20-1
SARAMGDTQY
>TRBJ1-1|TRBV28
ASTIGSMNTEAF
>TRBJ2-7|TRBV20-1
SAIDRGYEQY
>TRBJ2-1|TRBV12-3/TRBV12-4
ASSEAGTDYNEQF
>TRBJ1-6|TRBV7-2
ASNIGGSPLH
>TRBJ2-7|TRBV7-2
ASSLALTGPPSSYEQY
>TRBJ2-7|TRBV7-2
ASSPRTNGTYEQC
>TRBJ2-7|TRBV7-2
ASSSGQGGLQY
>TRBJ2-1|TRBV2
ASSEVAGGGGEQF
>TRBJ1-2|TRBV7-2
ASRQNRGVNYGYT
>TRBJ2-7|TRBV25-1
ASTNPGTGEQY
>TRBJ2-7|TRBV12-3/TRBV12-4
ASMDSGADISLY
>TRBJ2-1|TRBV10-2
ASSESTQRGAQF
>TRBJ2-5|TRBV29-1
SVEEGKTQY
>TRBJ2-5|TRBV7-2
ASSGERGGRETQY
>TRBJ1-1|TRBV7-9
ASSFRQGLEAF
>TRBJ1-3|TRBV3-1
ASSPIGQRDTIY
>TRBJ1-1|TRBV19
ASSMGRVNTEAF
>TRBJ1-5|TRBV7-9
ASSLEAGPQH
>TRBJ2-1|TRBV7-2
ASSSPTGRNEQF
>TRBJ2-7|TRBV4-3
ASSQDNGRALEQY
>TRBJ2-2|TRBV7-2
ASSRDSSTGELF
>TRBJ2-7|TRBV7-2
ASSFLAGGLYEQY
>TRBJ1-6|TRBV4-1
ASSQSSGLGNSSLH
>TRBJ1-2|TRBV7-2
ASSFFGGYGYT
>TRBJ1-4|TRBV28
ASISPGHDDKLF
>TRBJ1-6|TRBV14
ASSPRSGLSPLH